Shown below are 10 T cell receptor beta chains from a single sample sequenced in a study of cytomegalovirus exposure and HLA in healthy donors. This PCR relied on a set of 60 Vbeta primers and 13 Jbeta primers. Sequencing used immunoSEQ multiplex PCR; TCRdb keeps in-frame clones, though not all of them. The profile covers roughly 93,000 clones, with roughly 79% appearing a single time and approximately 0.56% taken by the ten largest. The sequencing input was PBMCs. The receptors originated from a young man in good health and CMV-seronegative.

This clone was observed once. The CDR3 bases are TGTGCCAGCAGCTGGGGGACTAGCGGGCCCTTCAATGAGCAGTTCTTC. It is translated as CASSWGTSGPFNEQFF. The chain recombines TRBV7-6 with TRBJ2-1; 12 positions match TRBD2. The CDR3 loop spans 16 amino acids. J gave up 6 bases and V 4 bases, and 7 bases lay outside the gene matches. CDR1 is SGHVS, CDR2 FNYEAQ, per germline.

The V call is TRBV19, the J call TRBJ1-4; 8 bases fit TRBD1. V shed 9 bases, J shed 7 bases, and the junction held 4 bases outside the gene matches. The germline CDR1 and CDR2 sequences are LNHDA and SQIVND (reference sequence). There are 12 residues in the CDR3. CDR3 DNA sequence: TGTGCCAGCAGGGGGCAACGTGAAAAACTGTTTTTT. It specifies CASRGQREKLFF.

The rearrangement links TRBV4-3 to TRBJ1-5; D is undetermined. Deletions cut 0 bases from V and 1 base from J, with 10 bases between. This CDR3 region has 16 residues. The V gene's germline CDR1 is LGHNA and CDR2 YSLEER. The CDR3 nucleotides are TGCGCCAGCAGCCAAGATGCGACAATAAGCAATCAGCCCCAGCATTTT. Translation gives CASSQDATISNQPQHF.

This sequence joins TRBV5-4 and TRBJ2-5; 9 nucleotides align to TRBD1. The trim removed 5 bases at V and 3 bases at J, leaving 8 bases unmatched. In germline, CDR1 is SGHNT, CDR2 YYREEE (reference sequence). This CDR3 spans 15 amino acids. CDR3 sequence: CASRPRDRVEETQYF. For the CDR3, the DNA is TGTGCCAGCAGACCCCGGGACAGGGTCGAAGAGACCCAGTACTTC.

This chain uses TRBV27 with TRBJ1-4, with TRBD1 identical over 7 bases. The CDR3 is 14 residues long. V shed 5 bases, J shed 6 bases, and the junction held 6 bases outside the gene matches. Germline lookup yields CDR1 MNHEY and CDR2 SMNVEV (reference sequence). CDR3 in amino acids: CASSPHGQDEKLFF. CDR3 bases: TGTGCCAGCAGTCCCCACGGACAGGATGAAAAACTGTTTTTT.

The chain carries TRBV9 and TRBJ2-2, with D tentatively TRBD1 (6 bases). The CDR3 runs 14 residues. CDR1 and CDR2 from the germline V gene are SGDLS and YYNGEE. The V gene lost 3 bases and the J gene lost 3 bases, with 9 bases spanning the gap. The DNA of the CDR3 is TGTGCCAGCAGCGCGGACAGCTACACCGGGGAGCTGTTTTTT. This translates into CASSADSYTGELFF. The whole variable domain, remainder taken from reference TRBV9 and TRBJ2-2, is DSGVTQTPKHLITATGQRVTLRCSPRSGDLSVYWYQQSLDQGLQFLIQYYNGEERAKGNILERFSAQQFPDLHSELNLSSLELGDSALYFCASSADSYTGELFFGEGSRLTVL.

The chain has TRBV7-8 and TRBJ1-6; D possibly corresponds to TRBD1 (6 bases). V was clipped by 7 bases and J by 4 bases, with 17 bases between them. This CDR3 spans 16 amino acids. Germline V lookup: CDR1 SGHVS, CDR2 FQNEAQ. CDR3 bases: TGTGCCAGCACCCAAAAGAGGGGGGGTTATAATTCACCCCTCCACTTT. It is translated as CASTQKRGGYNSPLHF.

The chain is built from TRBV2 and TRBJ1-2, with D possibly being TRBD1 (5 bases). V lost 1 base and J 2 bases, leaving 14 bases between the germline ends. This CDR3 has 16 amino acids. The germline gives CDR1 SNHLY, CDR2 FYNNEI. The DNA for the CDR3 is TGTGCCAGCAGTGAAGATCCCCGACAGCGAAACTATGGCTACACCTTC. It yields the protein CASSEDPRQRNYGYTF.

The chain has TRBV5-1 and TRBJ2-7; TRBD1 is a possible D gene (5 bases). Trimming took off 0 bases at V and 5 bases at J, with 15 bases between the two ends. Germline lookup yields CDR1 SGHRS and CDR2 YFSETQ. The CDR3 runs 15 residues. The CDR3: CASSLAPGNINEQYF. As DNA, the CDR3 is TGCGCCAGCAGCTTGGCCCCAGGGAATATCAACGAGCAGTACTTC.

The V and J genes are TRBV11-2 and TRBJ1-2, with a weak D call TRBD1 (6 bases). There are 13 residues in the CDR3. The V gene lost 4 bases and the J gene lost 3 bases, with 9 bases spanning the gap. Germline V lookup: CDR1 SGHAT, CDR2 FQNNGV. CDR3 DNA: TGTGCCAGCAGCTCGGGGGGCCACTATGGCTACACCTTC. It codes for CASSSGGHYGYTF.